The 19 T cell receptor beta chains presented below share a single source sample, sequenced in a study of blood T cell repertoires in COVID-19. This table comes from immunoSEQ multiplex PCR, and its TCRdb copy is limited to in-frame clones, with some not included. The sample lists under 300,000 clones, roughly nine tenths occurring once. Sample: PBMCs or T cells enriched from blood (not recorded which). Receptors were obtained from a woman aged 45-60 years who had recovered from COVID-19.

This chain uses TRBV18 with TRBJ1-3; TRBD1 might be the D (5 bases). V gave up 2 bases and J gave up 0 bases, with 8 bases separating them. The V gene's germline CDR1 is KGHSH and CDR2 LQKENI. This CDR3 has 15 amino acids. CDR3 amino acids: CASSPGASSGNTIYF. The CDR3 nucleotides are TGTGCCAGCTCACCAGGGGCGAGCTCTGGAAACACCATATATTTT.

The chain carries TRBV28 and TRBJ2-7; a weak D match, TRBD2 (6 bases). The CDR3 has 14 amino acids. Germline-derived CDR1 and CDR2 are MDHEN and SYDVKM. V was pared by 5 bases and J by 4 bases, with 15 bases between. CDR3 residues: CASSGSGLFYEQYF. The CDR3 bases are TGTGCCAGCAGTGGGAGCGGGCTCTTTTACGAGCAGTACTTC.

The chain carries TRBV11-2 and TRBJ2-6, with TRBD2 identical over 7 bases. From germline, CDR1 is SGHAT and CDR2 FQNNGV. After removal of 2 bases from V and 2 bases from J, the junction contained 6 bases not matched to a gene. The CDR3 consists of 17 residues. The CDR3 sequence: CASSLIVSGPGANVLTF. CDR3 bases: TGTGCCAGCAGCTTAATAGTTAGCGGGCCTGGGGCCAACGTCCTGACTTTC.

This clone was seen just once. The CDR3 sequence is CASSSRLAGGTQETQYF. CDR3 in DNA: TGTGCCAGCAGCTCCAGACTAGCGGGAGGAACCCAAGAGACCCAGTACTTC. This rearrangement joins TRBV7-3 to TRBJ2-5, with 13 bases identical to TRBD2. CDR3 length: 17 amino acids. Germline V gene data show CDR1 as SGHTA and CDR2 as FQGTGA. J was trimmed by 1 base and V by 4 bases; bases with no gene match: 6.

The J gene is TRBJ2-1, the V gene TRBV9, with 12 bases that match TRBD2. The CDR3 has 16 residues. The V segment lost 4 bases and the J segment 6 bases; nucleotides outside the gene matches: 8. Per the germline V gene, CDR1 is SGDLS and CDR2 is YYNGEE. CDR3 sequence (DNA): TGTGCCAGCAGCCCGGGACTAGCGGGTCCTCTCAATGAGCAGTTCTTC. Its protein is CASSPGLAGPLNEQFF. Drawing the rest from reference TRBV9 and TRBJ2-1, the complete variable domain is DSGVTQTPKHLITATGQRVTLRCSPRSGDLSVYWYQQSLDQGLQFLIQYYNGEERAKGNILERFSAQQFPDLHSELNLSSLELGDSALYFCASSPGLAGPLNEQFFGPGTRLTVL.

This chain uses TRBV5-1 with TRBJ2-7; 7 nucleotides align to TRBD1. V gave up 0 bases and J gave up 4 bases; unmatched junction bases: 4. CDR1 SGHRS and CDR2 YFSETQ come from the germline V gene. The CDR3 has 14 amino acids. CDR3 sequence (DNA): TGCGCCAGCAGCTTGGGCCAGGGGGTTTACGAGCAGTACTTC. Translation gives CASSLGQGVYEQYF.

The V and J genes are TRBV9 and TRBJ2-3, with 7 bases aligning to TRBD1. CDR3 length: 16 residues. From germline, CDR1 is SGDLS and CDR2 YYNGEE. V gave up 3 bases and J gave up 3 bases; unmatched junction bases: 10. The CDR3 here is CASSGDRAKETDTQYF. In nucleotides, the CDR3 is TGTGCCAGCAGCGGAGACAGGGCGAAGGAGACAGATACGCAGTATTTT.

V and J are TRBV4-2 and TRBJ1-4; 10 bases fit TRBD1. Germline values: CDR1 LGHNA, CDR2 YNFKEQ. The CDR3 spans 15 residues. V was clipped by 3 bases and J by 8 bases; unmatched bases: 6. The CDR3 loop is CASSHDGTGVEKLFF. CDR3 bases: TGTGCCAGCAGCCATGACGGGACAGGGGTAGAAAAACTGTTTTTT.

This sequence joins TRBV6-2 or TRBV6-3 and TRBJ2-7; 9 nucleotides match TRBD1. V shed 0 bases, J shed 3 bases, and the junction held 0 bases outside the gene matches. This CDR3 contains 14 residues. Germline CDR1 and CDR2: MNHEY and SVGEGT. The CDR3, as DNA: TGTGCCAGCAGTTACTCGACAGGGGGCTACGAGCAGTACTTC. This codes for CASSYSTGGYEQYF.

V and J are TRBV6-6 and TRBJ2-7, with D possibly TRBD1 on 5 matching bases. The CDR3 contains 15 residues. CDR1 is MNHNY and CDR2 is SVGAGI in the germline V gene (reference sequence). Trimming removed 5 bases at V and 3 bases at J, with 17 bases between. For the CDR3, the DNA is TGTGCCAGCAGTAGTCCTCAGGGTAGGTTCTACGAGCAGTACTTC. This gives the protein CASSSPQGRFYEQYF.

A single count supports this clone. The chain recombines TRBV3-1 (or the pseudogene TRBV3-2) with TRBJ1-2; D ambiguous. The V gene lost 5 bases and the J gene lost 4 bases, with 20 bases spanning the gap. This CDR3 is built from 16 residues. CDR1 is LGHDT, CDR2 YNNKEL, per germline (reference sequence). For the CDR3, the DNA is TGTGCCAGCAGCAAAGGGCCCGCAGGTCGCGTCTATGGCTACACCTTC. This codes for CASSKGPAGRVYGYTF.

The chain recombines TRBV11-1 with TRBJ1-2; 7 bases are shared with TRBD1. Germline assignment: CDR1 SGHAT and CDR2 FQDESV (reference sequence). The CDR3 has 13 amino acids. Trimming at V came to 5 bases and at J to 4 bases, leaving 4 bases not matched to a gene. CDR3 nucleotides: TGTGCCAGCAGCCTGGGACAGCGCTATGGCTACACCTTC. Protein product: CASSLGQRYGYTF.

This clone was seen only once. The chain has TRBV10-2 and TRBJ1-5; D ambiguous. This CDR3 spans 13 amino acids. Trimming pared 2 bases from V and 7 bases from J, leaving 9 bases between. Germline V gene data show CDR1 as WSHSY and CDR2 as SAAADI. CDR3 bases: TGCGCCAGCAGTGAGAGGTTGGGCCAGCCCCAGCATTTT. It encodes CASSERLGQPQHF.

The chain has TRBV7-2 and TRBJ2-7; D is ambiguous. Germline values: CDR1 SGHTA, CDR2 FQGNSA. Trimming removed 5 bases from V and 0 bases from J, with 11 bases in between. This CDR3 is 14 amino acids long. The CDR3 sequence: CASSAQANSYEQYF. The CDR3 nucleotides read TGTGCCAGCAGCGCCCAAGCTAACTCCTACGAGCAGTACTTC. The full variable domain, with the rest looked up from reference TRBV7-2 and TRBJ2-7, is GAGVSQSPSNKVTEKGKDVELRCDPISGHTALYWYRQSLGQGLEFLIYFQGNSAPDKSGLPSDRFSAERTGGSVSTLTIQRTQQEDSAVYLCASSAQANSYEQYFGPGTRLTVT.

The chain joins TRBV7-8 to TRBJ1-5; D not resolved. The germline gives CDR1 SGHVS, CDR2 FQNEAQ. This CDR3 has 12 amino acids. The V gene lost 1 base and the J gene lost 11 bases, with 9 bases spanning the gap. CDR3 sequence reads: CASSLEGGAQHF. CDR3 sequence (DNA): TGTGCCAGCAGCTTAGAAGGCGGGGCCCAGCATTTT.

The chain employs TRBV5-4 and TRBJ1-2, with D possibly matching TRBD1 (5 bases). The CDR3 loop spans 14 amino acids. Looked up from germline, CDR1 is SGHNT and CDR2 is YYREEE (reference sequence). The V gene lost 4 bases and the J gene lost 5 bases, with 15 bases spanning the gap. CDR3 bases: TGTGCCAGCAGCCATCCTGACAGTGGATATGGCTACACCTTC. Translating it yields CASSHPDSGYGYTF.

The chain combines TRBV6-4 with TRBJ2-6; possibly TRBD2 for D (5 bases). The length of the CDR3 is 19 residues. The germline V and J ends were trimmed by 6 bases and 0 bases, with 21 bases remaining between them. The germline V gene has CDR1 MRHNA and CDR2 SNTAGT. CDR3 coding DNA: TGTGCCAGCAGCCCTAAAGTGGGAGTATTAAGCTCTGGGGCCAACGTCCTGACTTTC. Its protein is CASSPKVGVLSSGANVLTF.

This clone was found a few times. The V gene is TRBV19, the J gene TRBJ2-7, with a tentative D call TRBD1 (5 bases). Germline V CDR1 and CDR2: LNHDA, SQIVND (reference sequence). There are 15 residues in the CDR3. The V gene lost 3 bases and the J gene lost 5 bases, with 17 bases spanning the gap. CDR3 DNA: TGTGCCAGTAGTATGCAGGGTCAAGTGACGAACGAGCAGTACTTC. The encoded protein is CASSMQGQVTNEQYF.

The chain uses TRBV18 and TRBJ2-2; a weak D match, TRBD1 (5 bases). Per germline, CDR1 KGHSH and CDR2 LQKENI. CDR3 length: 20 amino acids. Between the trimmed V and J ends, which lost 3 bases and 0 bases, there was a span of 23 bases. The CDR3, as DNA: TGTGCCAGCTCACCGAGACAGAGTCACCGTGCTAACCCGAACACCGGGGAGCTGTTTTTT. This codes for CASSPRQSHRANPNTGELFF. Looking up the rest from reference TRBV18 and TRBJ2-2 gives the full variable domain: NAGVMQNPRHLVRRRGQEARLRCSPMKGHSHVYWYRQLPEEGLKFMVYLQKENIIDESGMPKERFSAEFPKEGPSILRIQQVVRGDSAAYFCASSPRQSHRANPNTGELFFGEGSRLTVL.